The 3 T cell receptor beta chains reported below all come from one sample, sequenced in a study of patients and donors after allogeneic stem cell transplantation (dated by TCRdb to the early 2020s). Libraries were built with RT-PCR. Sequencing instrument: NextSeq 550. Starting from the raw public reads, TCRdb applied fastp trimming at Q25, assembled clones with MiXCR and retained in-frame beta chains. A single entry per CDR3 protein holds the most common genes and DNA from its merged rows. In this sample the table shows approximately 220,000 distinct CDR3 sequences, less than 50% of which occur a single time. The top ten clones comprise more than 9% of the sample. The sequencing sample was made of blood, either unsorted or a sorted T cell fraction (not recorded which). Source of these receptors: a human donor who was either an allogeneic HSCT recipient or a stem cell or donor lymphocyte infusion donor (not recorded which). It is not recorded whose cells these are; they may come from a transplant donor.

This clonotype was found a few times. The V call is TRBV4-2, the J call TRBJ2-3; D unclear. Trimming cost V 0 bases and J 3 bases, with 4 bases left between them. The CDR3 consists of 13 residues. Per the germline V gene, CDR1 is LGHNA and CDR2 is YNFKEQ. The CDR3: CASSQDRTDTQYF. The DNA of the CDR3 is TGTGCCAGCAGCCAAGATCGTACAGATACGCAGTATTTT.

There are a few counts of this clonotype. One end of the junction does not line up with germline, which may come from a read error. The rearrangement links TRBV5-1 to TRBJ2-2; no reliable D call. Germline lookup yields CDR1 SGHRS and CDR2 YFSETQ. This CDR3 has 15 residues. The CDR3 here is CASSLELMNAGELFF. Written as DNA, the CDR3 is TGCGCCAGCAGCTTGGAACTTATGAACGCCGGGGAGCTGTTTTTT.

The chain has TRBV20-1 and TRBJ2-7; 8 bases fit TRBD1. Per the germline V gene, CDR1 is DFQATT and CDR2 is SNEGSKA (reference sequence). The CDR3 is 16 residues long. V lost 3 bases, J lost 0 bases, and 10 bases stayed unmatched. DNA of the CDR3: TGCAGTGCTAGTTTGGGGGACAGGTCATTCTCCTACGAGCAGTACTTC. It codes for CSASLGDRSFSYEQYF.